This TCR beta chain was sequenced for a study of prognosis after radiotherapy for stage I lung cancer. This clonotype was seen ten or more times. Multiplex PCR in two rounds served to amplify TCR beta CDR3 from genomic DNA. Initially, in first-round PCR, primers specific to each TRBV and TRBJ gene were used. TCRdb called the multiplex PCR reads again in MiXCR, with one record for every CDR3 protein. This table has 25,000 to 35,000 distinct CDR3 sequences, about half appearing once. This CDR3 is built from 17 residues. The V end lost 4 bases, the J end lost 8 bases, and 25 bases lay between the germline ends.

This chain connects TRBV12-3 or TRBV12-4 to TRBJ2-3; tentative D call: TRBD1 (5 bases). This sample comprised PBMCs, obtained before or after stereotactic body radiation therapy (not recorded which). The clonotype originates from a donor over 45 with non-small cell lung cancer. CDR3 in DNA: TGTGCCAGCAGTTCCCGGAGTGGGGCTCTTCCCTTGGTTACGCAGTATTTT. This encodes CASSSRSGALPLVTQYF.